The clone carrying this T cell receptor beta chain was seen only a few times. The CDR3 is made up of 15 amino acids. Germline CDR1 is SGHNT and CDR2 is YENEEA. Trimming pared 1 base from V and 4 bases from J, leaving 10 bases between. The sample is drawn from a study of blood T cell repertoires in COVID-19. Study summary: COVID-19 samples collected from the United States, Italy and Spain covered acute and convalescent phases. Nucleic acid was either cDNA or gDNA, and it came from T cells, B-cell-depleted T cells, or PBMCs.

In the original analysis: Quantification of nucleated cells was approximated via reference gene primer amplification. Assay: immunoSEQ multiplex PCR; the TCRdb copy retains only in-frame clones and omits some. Clonal size and the V and J genes are those of that table, whereas D and trimming came from the DNA. The sample has about 110,000 clones; 84% are singletons. Input material: peripheral blood. The sequence derives from a woman between 50 and 59 years old with acute or convalescent COVID-19. The chain combines TRBV11-3 with TRBJ2-2, with D possibly being TRBD1 (5 bases). The CDR3 bases are TGTGCCAGCAGCTTAGGTAACAGGCCCACCGGGGAGCTGTTTTTT. Amino acids: CASSLGNRPTGELFF.